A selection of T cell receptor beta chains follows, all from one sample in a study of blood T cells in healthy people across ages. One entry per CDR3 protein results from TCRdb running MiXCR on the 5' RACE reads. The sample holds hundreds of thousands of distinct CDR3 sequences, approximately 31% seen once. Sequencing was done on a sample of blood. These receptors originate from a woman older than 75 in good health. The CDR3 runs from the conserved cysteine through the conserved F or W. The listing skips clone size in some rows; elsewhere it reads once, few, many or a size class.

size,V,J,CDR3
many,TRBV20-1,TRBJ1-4,CSARDDRGPSEKLFF
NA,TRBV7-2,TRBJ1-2,CASSSNPAGAGGYTF
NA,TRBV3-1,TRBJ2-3,CASSQGRTDAQYF
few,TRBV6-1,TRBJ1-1,CASSEHNPEAFF
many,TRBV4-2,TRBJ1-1,CASSQEDSPWGMNTEAFF
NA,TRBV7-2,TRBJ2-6,CASSSGRSAGANVLTF
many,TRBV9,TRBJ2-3,CASSVGVGASTDTQYF
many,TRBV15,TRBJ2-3,CATSRGFEGRGTDTQYF
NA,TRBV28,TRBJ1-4,CASSYWSRDRINEKLFF
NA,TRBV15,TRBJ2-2,CATSRDPGQSAGELFF
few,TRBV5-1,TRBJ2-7,CASSLDGTGAGEQYF
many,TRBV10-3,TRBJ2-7,CATKGVEGTYEQYF
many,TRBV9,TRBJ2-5,CASSVYPLAETQYF
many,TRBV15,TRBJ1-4,CATSGLDEKLFF
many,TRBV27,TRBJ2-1,CASSFFMGQRGGKYNEQFF
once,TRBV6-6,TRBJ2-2,CASSLASETQGGELFF
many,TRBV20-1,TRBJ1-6,CSARMGTGFNSPLHF
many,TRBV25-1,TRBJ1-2,CASSWASYGYTF
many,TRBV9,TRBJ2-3,CASSVGLLAGGTDTQYF
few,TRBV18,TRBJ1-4,CASSPLTGATNEKLFF
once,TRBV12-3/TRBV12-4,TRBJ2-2,CASKRDRGANTGELFF
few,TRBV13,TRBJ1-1,CASSLSREGGAFF
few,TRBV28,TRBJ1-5,CASSLPSYSNQPQHF
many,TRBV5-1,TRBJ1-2,CASSLEFRTGGGGYTF
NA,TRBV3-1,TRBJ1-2,CASSQDPLDKSGNYGYTF
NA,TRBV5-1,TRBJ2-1,CASGLEGGPYDEQFF
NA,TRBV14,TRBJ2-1,CASSRIPRNNEQFF
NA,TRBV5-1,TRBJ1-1,CASSKGTAQRTEAFF
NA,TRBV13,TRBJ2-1,CASSLVGVNNEQFF
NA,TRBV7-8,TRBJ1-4,CASSLRSVNEKLFF
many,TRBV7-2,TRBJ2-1,CASSSTGRRGNEQFF
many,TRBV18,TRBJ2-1,CASSPIHNEQFF
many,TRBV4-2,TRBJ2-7,CASSQVGAGAGEQYF
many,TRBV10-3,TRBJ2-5,CAISEQGMGETQYF
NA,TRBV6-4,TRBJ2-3,CASKQGGDTDTQYF
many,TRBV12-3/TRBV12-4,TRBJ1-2,CASSLGQLDGYTF
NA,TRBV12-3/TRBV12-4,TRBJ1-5,CASDTLTGPKINQPQHF
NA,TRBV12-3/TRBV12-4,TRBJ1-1,CASSLVGAGKAEAFF
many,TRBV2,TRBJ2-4,CASSELWTGKNIQYF
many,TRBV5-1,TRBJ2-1,CASSRRDSSYNEQFF
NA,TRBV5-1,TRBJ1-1,CASSLTGGNPEAFF
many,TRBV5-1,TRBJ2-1,CASSLGLAGRLMNEQFF
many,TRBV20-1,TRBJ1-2,CSARDSRHYGYTF
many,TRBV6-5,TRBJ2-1,CASSYLRESYNEQFF
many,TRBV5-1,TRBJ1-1,CASRQDGNTEAFF
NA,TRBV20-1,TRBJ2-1,CSARGSLRETSYNEQFF
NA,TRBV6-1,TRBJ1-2,CASSDQAYLYGYTF
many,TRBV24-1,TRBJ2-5,CATSVPGAGEETQYF
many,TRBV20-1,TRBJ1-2,CSVRPGQGASYYGYTF
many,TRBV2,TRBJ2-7,CASMPSSSYEQYF
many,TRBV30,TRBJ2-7,CAWALAGGYEQYF
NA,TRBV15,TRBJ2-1,CATSSVGQQTYNEQFF
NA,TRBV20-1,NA,CSARDLARTYEQYF
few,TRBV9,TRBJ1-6,CASSPSRVDSPLHF
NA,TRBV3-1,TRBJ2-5,CASTGQGGTQYF
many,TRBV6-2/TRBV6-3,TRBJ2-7,CASSYWGEQYF
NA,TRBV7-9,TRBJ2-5,CAGSPPDSETQYF